These 32 T cell receptor beta chains share one sample of origin, sequenced in a study of post-analysis software for immune sequencing data (dated by TCRdb to 2014 to 2015). The study at large found these results: Four or five TRBV segments, including TRBV5-6, TRBV5-1 and TRBV20-1, were significantly more frequent in patients than controls.

Their antigens are not known. Library generation was performed with PCR. Sequenced on an Illumina HiSeq 2500. To reduce PCR and sequencing biases, unique molecular identifiers were incorporated into the TCR beta cDNA libraries. The public reads were reanalyzed by TCRdb: fastp trimming at Q25, MiXCR alignment, in-frame beta chains only. Each record represents a unique CDR3 protein, reported with the most common genes and DNA among its rows. The sample table shows hundreds of thousands of distinct CDR3 sequences, and about 32% are seen once. Clones ranked in the top ten supply more than 0.55% of the sample. The sample consisted of blood. These receptors all stem from a girl under 18 with multiple sclerosis.

This clonotype was seen a handful of times. The rearrangement joins TRBV6-5 to TRBJ2-3; no definite D call. This CDR3 spans 14 amino acids. Germline CDR1 is MNHEY and CDR2 is SVGAGI. Deletions cut 2 bases from V and 6 bases from J, with 12 bases between. The CDR3 DNA reads as TGTGCCAGCAGTTACCAGACTGCACACGATACGCAGTATTTT. Amino acids: CASSYQTAHDTQYF.

This clonotype was seen a handful of times. J is TRBJ2-3 and V is TRBV14, with TRBD2 matching over 8 bases. This CDR3 has 13 amino acids. Germline V CDR1 and CDR2: SGHDN, FVKESK. V dropped 1 base and J dropped 8; count of bases not matched to a gene: 2. In nucleotides, the CDR3 is TGTGCCAGCAGCCAAGCGGGGGGGCGTACGCAGTATTTT. Translated: CASSQAGGRTQYF.

The chain joins TRBV13 to TRBJ2-3; 9 bases are shared with TRBD1. CDR3 size: 18 residues. Trimming removed 2 bases from V and 0 bases from J; junction bases left unmatched: 9. Germline CDR1 and CDR2: PRHDT and FYEKMQ (reference sequence). DNA for the CDR3: TGTGCCAGCAGCTTAAGGGAGACAGGGGGAACCAGCACAGATACGCAGTATTTT. Translation: CASSLRETGGTSTDTQYF. The full variable domain, with the rest looked up from reference TRBV13 and TRBJ2-3, is AAGVIQSPRHLIKEKRETATLKCYPIPRHDTVYWYQQGPGQDPQFLISFYEKMQSDKGSIPDRFSAQQFSDYHSELNMSSLELGDSALYFCASSLRETGGTSTDTQYFGPGTRLTVL.

The chain has TRBV6-1 and TRBJ1-2; the match to TRBD1 covers 7 bases. The CDR3 consists of 15 residues. With V trimmed by 2 bases and J by 2 bases, 5 bases remained unmatched. In germline, CDR1 is MNHNS, CDR2 SASEGT. CDR3 sequence reads: CASSEIKDRNYGYTF. As DNA, the CDR3 is TGTGCCAGCAGTGAAATTAAGGACAGGAACTATGGCTACACCTTC.

Comments on this clonotype: This may come from a read error, since a much larger clone is one base off. The rearrangement joins TRBV20-1 to TRBJ2-4; D might be TRBD1 or TRBD2, each matching 5 bases. The J call is doubtful: the DNA matches TRBJ2-7 better. CDR1 DFQATT and CDR2 SNEGSKA come from the germline V gene (reference sequence). The CDR3 has 16 residues. As DNA, the CDR3 is TGCAGTGCTAGAGATAGGGGAAAGACTGGCGGGTACGAGCAGTACTTC. Translation: CSARDRGKTGGYEQYF.

This clonotype is a singleton in its sample. V and J are TRBV12-3 or TRBV12-4 and TRBJ1-2; possible D gene TRBD1, 6 bases. The CDR3 spans 13 residues. V lost 7 bases to trimming and J lost 7 bases, with 16 bases between them. The CDR3 loop reads CASKIGGPGGYTF. The CDR3 nucleotides are TGTGCCAGCAAAATCGGGGGCCCCGGTGGCTACACCTTC.

The chain carries TRBV7-9 and TRBJ1-5; the D gene is possibly TRBD1 (6 bases). With 4 bases removed from V and 0 bases from J, the gap between germline ends came to 13 bases. Germline values: CDR1 SEHNR, CDR2 FQNEAQ (reference sequence). The CDR3 extends over 16 amino acids. CDR3 sequence: CASSSRTVYSNQPQHF. The CDR3 nucleotides read TGTGCCAGCAGCTCGCGGACAGTTTATAGCAATCAGCCCCAGCATTTT.

Only a few counts were recorded for this clonotype. This chain links TRBV28 with TRBJ2-5; D is possibly TRBD1 (6 bases). V lost 5 bases and J 3 bases, leaving 13 bases between the germline ends. This CDR3 is 14 amino acids long. The germline CDR1 and CDR2 sequences are MDHEN and SYDVKM. CDR3 protein: CASSPADREETQYF. CDR3 DNA sequence: TGTGCCAGCAGTCCGGCGGACAGAGAAGAGACCCAGTACTTC.

The rearrangement links TRBV6-1 to TRBJ1-4; TRBD1 matches 7 bases. Germline loops: CDR1 MNHNS, CDR2 SASEGT. After removal of 4 bases from V and 5 bases from J, the junction contained 10 bases not matched to a gene. The CDR3 has 16 amino acids. CDR3 protein: CASSAPPRDSNEKLFF. The CDR3 DNA reads TGTGCCAGCAGTGCTCCCCCTCGGGACAGCAATGAAAAACTGTTTTTT.

As regards this clonotype: One end of the junction fails to match germline, which may point to a read error. The V and J genes are TRBV15 and TRBJ1-5; maybe TRBD1 (6 bases). Per the germline V gene, CDR1 is LNHNV and CDR2 is YYDKDF (reference sequence). The CDR3 spans 16 residues. Written as DNA, the CDR3 is TGTGTCACCAGCAGAGGTGACAGGTCAGGGCACCAGCCCCAGCATTTT. Amino acids: CVTSRGDRSGHQPQHF.

The chain has TRBV7-9 and TRBJ2-3; no firm D call. CDR1 is SEHNR, CDR2 FQNEAQ, per germline (reference sequence). CDR3 length: 15 amino acids. Trimming removed 2 bases from V and 3 bases from J, with 12 bases in between. CDR3 DNA: TGTGCCAGCAGCTTAAGTCGGCAGCTTACAGATACGCAGTATTTT. Amino acid sequence: CASSLSRQLTDTQYF.

The chain is built from TRBV29-1 and TRBJ2-6; D uncertain. V was shortened by 3 bases and J by 1 base, with 4 bases between the two germline ends. Germline V gene lookup returns CDR1 SQVTM and CDR2 ANQGSEA. The CDR3 is 13 residues long. The CDR3 nucleotides are TGCAGCGTTGACAGATCTGGGGCCAACGTCCTGACTTTC. Translated, it gives CSVDRSGANVLTF.

V gene TRBV25-1 combines with J gene TRBJ1-6; 9 positions match TRBD1. The CDR3 extends over 14 amino acids. The V gene's germline CDR1 is MGHDK and CDR2 SYGVNS. CDR3 sequence reads: CVSRDRGFVSPLHF. The CDR3, as DNA: TGTGTCAGTAGAGACAGGGGGTTCGTTTCACCCCTCCACTTT.

The sample holds a few counts of this clonotype. V gene TRBV12-3 or TRBV12-4 combines with J gene TRBJ1-1, with D possibly being TRBD1 (6 bases). The CDR3 spans 15 residues. Trimming took off 5 bases at V and 0 bases at J, with 13 bases between the two ends. The CDR3 spells CASSPRQELNTEAFF. CDR3 DNA: TGTGCCAGCAGTCCCCGACAGGAACTGAACACTGAAGCTTTCTTT.

This clonotype was seen many times. The gene calls are TRBV12-3 or TRBV12-4 and TRBJ2-1; 14 nucleotides line up with TRBD2. CDR3 length equals 17 residues. V dropped 5 bases and J dropped 0; count of bases not matched to a gene: 3. CDR3 DNA: TGTGCCAGCAGTCCCGGGACTAGCGGGAGCTCCTACAATGAGCAGTTCTTC. It yields the protein CASSPGTSGSSYNEQFF.

This clonotype was counted between two and nine times. The V gene is TRBV2, the J gene TRBJ2-5; tentative D call: TRBD2 (6 bases). Germline loops: CDR1 SNHLY, CDR2 FYNNEI. Between the trimmed V and J ends, which lost 8 bases and 5 bases, there was a span of 12 bases. There are 12 residues in the CDR3. The CDR3 DNA sequence: TGTGCCAGCGTCGGGGGAAGTGAGACCCAGTACTTC. Its protein is CASVGGSETQYF.

CDR3 sequence: CSASYRIRPDTQYF. CDR3 coding DNA: TGCAGTGCTAGTTACCGGATCAGGCCCGATACGCAGTATTTT. The J gene is TRBJ2-3, the V gene TRBV20-1; D ambiguous. The CDR3 runs 14 residues. The V and J ends lost 3 bases and 6 bases respectively, with 16 bases between them. CDR1 and CDR2 from the germline V gene are DFQATT and SNEGSKA (reference sequence).

The chain employs TRBV12-3 or TRBV12-4 and TRBJ2-7; 9 positions agree with TRBD1. The CDR3 totals 14 residues. J lost 1 base, V lost 7 bases, and 5 bases had no gene match. The CDR3 reads CASNPGQGSYEQYF. The DNA for the CDR3 is TGTGCCAGCAATCCGGGACAGGGATCCTACGAGCAGTACTTC.

This clonotype has at least ten counts. This sequence joins TRBV7-8 and TRBJ1-1; the D gene is possibly TRBD1 (5 bases). This CDR3 contains 13 residues. The V gene lost 5 bases and the J gene lost 5 bases, with 12 bases spanning the gap. The V gene's germline CDR1 is SGHVS and CDR2 FQNEAQ. The CDR3 protein is CASSPTGRTEAFF. CDR3 DNA sequence: TGTGCCAGCAGCCCGACGGGGCGGACTGAAGCTTTCTTT.

This clonotype occurred a few times. A read error may account for a junction end that differs from germline. This chain uses TRBV7-7 with TRBJ2-1; perhaps TRBD2 as D (5 bases). Germline CDR1 and CDR2: SSHAT and FNYEAQ (reference sequence). This CDR3 comprises 15 residues. CDR3 sequence (DNA): TGTGCTAGCAGCTTGGATGGGCCCCGGGGCAATGAGCAGTTCTTC. Residues: CASSLDGPRGNEQFF.

The V gene is TRBV7-2, the J gene TRBJ2-1; D is ambiguous. Germline lookup yields CDR1 SGHTA and CDR2 FQGNSA. Trimming removed 5 bases at V and 8 bases at J, with 13 bases between. The CDR3 runs 13 residues. This chain's CDR3 is CASSHARVDEQFF. CDR3 DNA sequence: TGTGCCAGCAGCCACGCCCGAGTCGATGAGCAGTTCTTC. Full variable domain (rest looked up from reference TRBV7-2 and TRBJ2-1): GAGVSQSPSNKVTEKGKDVELRCDPISGHTALYWYRQSLGQGLEFLIYFQGNSAPDKSGLPSDRFSAERTGGSVSTLTIQRTQQEDSAVYLCASSHARVDEQFFGPGTRLTVL.

The CDR3 loop is CSVYPRRAGEQFF. CDR3 in DNA: TGCAGCGTCTACCCCAGGCGGGCGGGTGAGCAGTTCTTC. V usage is TRBV29-1 and J usage is TRBJ2-1; TRBD2 is a possible D gene (5 bases). The CDR3 is 13 amino acids. With 6 bases removed from V and 9 bases from J, the gap between germline ends came to 18 bases. Germline V gene lookup returns CDR1 SQVTM and CDR2 ANQGSEA.

In its sample, this clonotype was seen many times. The V gene is TRBV7-2, the J gene TRBJ2-3, with 11 bases fitting TRBD2. Germline V gives CDR1 SGHTA, CDR2 FQGNSA. The J segment lost 3 bases and the V segment lost 7 bases, leaving 6 bases of the junction unmatched. The CDR3 covers 15 residues. This CDR3 is CASITTSGTTDTQYF. Written as DNA, the CDR3 is TGTGCCAGCATCACGACTAGCGGGACTACAGATACGCAGTATTTT.

This clonotype was picked up one time. The chain combines TRBV9 with TRBJ2-5, with TRBD1 matching 9 bases. The DNA end lines up better with TRBJ2-7; the J call may be wrong. Germline V lookup: CDR1 SGDLS, CDR2 YYNGEE. This CDR3 is built from 15 residues. CDR3 protein: CASSQTGGGLYEQYF. CDR3 DNA: TGTGCCAGCAGCCAGACAGGGGGTGGCTTGTACGAGCAGTACTTC.

This clonotype was detected ten times or more. V usage is TRBV6-5 and J usage is TRBJ2-7; 10 bases map to TRBD1. This CDR3 region has 16 residues. V was clipped by 9 bases and J by 2 bases; unmatched bases: 13. Germline-derived CDR1 and CDR2 are MNHEY and SVGAGI. CDR3 residues: CASRPSGTGATYEQYF. CDR3 nucleotides: TGTGCCAGTCGCCCTTCCGGGACAGGGGCTACCTACGAGCAGTACTTC.

This sequence joins TRBV11-2 and TRBJ2-1; D call uncertain. The CDR3 sequence is 11 residues long. V was cut by 5 bases and J by 10 bases, with 9 bases left in between. Germline V gene lookup returns CDR1 SGHAT and CDR2 FQNNGV. Written as DNA, the CDR3 is TGTGCCAGCAGCGACCAATGGGAGCAGTTCTTC. It yields the protein CASSDQWEQFF.

In this sample, this clonotype turned up a few times. This chain links TRBV7-2 with TRBJ2-1, with 10 bases matching TRBD2. This CDR3 spans 19 amino acids. J gave up 4 bases and V 6 bases, and 18 bases lay outside the gene matches. The germline gives CDR1 SGHTA, CDR2 FQGNSA. The CDR3 spells CASSQTGLAALGGYNEQFF. Written as DNA, the CDR3 is TGTGCCAGCAGTCAAACCGGACTAGCGGCCCTTGGGGGATACAATGAGCAGTTCTTC. The whole variable domain, filled in from reference TRBV7-2 and TRBJ2-1, reads GAGVSQSPSNKVTEKGKDVELRCDPISGHTALYWYRQSLGQGLEFLIYFQGNSAPDKSGLPSDRFSAERTGGSVSTLTIQRTQQEDSAVYLCASSQTGLAALGGYNEQFFGPGTRLTVL.

The chain combines TRBV6-4 with TRBJ1-6; possibly TRBD1 for D (5 bases). Germline V CDR1 and CDR2: MRHNA, SNTAGT. V was cut by 0 bases and J by 1 base, with 16 bases left in between. This CDR3 contains 19 residues. The DNA for the CDR3 is TGTGCCAGCAGTGACTCTCCCCCGGGGCTGGGGTCCTATAATTCACCCCTCCACTTT. Translation: CASSDSPPGLGSYNSPLHF.

As for this clonotype: Mismatch with germline at one junction end may stem from a read error. The chain is built from TRBV5-1 and TRBJ2-7; D gene ambiguous. TRBJ2-5 matches the DNA end more closely, so the J call is doubtful. Germline V gene lookup returns CDR1 SGHRS and CDR2 YFSETQ. The CDR3 is 13 residues long. CDR3 DNA: TGCACCAGCAGCTTGGGATCCACGGAGACCCAGTACTTC. Protein: CTSSLGSTETQYF.

This clonotype was detected a few times. This chain joins TRBV20-1 and TRBJ2-1; D possibly corresponds to TRBD2 (6 bases). CDR1 and CDR2 (germline): DFQATT, SNEGSKA (reference sequence). Trimming pared 6 bases from V and 2 bases from J, leaving 14 bases between. There are 14 residues in the CDR3. The CDR3 sequence: CSATGRGTYNEQFF. The CDR3 DNA is TGCAGTGCCACCGGCCGGGGGACCTACAATGAGCAGTTCTTC.

About this clonotype itself: The germline gene is not matched at one end of the junction; a read error may be the cause. The chain carries TRBV24-1 and TRBJ2-3; 8 bases fit TRBD1. CDR1 KGHDR and CDR2 SFDVKD come from the germline V gene. This CDR3 has 16 residues. CDR3 nucleotides: TGTGCCACCAGTGATATAACAGGGGGGAGCACAGATGCGCAGTATTTT. Its protein product is CATSDITGGSTDAQYF.

This clonotype was detected a few times. The genes are TRBV27 and TRBJ2-2; the D is unclear. Germline values: CDR1 MNHEY, CDR2 SMNVEV (reference sequence). Trimming removed 5 bases at V and 2 bases at J, with 12 bases between. This CDR3 region has 15 residues. The CDR3 DNA reads TGTGCCAGCAGTCCTTCGGGCACTAACACCGGGGAGCTGTTTTTT. Its protein product is CASSPSGTNTGELFF.